This T cell receptor (beta chain) appears in the sequencing data of a study of CD8 T cells in Susac syndrome (dated by TCRdb to between 2018 and 2021). Study-wide context: The study used repertoire sequencing to test whether antigen drove CD8+ T cell activation and differentiation in Susac syndrome. Points the paper makes about the study in general: The number of individuals in the TCR sequencing and HLA analysis was recognized as being relatively small.

RNA was extracted using the RNeasy kit, and about 0.45 to 1 ug of the RNA was reverse transcribed with random hexamers. The immunoSEQ multiplex PCR assay, covering 54 Vbeta and 13 Jbeta segments, was used to amplify TCR beta CDR3 regions. PCR amplification bias was corrected by using a synthetic template baseline for primer optimization and computational correction. Per the authors' processing: Reads were annotated to V, D and J genes according to IMGT and were analyzed with immunoSEQ Analyzer, with only productive sequences retained. Clonality was computed as one minus Shannon entropy normalized by log2 of the number of productive unique sequences. For each patient and control, public and private clones were evaluated among the 100 most prevalent clones. Clones were defined as Susac-specific when absent from the healthy and MS cohorts, from roughly 1,100 published viral clones and from other ImmuneACCESS disease sequences. The public reads were run again by TCRdb, first through fastp at Q25 and then through MiXCR, and only productive beta chains were kept. Rows merge per CDR3 protein into single entries with the most common DNA and genes. These V and J calls originate from TCRdb's pipeline instead of the authors' own analysis. Here the sample has about 200,000 distinct CDR3 sequences; around 95% occur a single time. The ten largest clones add up to 0.095% to 0.12% of the sample.

Regarding this clonotype: Its antigen is currently not known. One base away there is no much larger clone; base qualities are not given.

Peripheral blood CD8+ and CD4+ T cells from healthy donors, Susac syndrome patients and multiple sclerosis patients were profiled using high-throughput TCR beta sequencing. Healthy donors were included as age- and sex-matched controls. Bulk CD8+ and CD4+ T cells were purified magnetically by negative isolation, whereas CD8+ TEMRA cells were enriched by FACS. Blood was collected in EDTA tubes and processed within 24 hours, with PBMCs isolated through density gradient centrifugation. PBMCs intended for TCR sequencing were frozen in liquid nitrogen and were later thawed in a 37 degrees C water bath. Purity of sorted or isolated CD4+, CD8+ and CD8+ TEMRA cells was at least 90%. Compared with germline, V lacks 6 bases and J lacks 0 bases; bases without a gene match: 9. CDR1 and CDR2 (SQVTM, ANQGSEA) derive from the germline V gene. Counted from cysteine to phenylalanine, this CDR3 has 15 amino acids. CDR3 DNA only is kept here, 45 bases in frame from base 1.

This chain is built from TRBV29-1 and TRBJ2-3, and 7 junction bases match TRBD2. Sequenced: CD4+ T cells from PBMCs. This TCR was recovered from a human donor in good health. The CDR3 sequence is CSVSVGRESTDTQYF. The nucleotides are TGCAGCGTCTCGGTTGGGAGGGAAAGCACAGATACGCAGTATTTT.